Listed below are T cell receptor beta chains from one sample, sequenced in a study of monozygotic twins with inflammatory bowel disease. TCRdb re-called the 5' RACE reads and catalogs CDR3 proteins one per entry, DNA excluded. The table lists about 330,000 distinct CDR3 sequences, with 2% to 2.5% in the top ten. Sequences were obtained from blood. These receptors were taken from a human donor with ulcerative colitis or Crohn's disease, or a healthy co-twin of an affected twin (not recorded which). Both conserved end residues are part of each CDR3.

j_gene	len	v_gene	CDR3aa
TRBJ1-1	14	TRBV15	CATSRDSGPGEAFF
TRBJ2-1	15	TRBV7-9	CASSLARPIYNEQFF
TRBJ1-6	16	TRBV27	CASSILTGVSRSPLHF
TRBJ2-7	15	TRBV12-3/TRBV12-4	CASSLTDRRSFEQYF
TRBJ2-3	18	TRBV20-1	CSARTTRTSGGAADTQYF
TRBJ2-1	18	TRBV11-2	CASSLVGTSGGAFNEQFF
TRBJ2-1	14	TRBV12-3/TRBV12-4	CASSRDRLGNERFF
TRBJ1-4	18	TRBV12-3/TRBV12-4	CASSPRTGARGRSEKLFF
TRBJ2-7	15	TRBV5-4	CASSSGASMGYEQYF
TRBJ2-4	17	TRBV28	CASSPRQGTLAKNIQYF
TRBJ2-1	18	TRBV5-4	CASSKGLAGVTSYNEQFF
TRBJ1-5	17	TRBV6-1	CASSPVGAVVSNQPQHF
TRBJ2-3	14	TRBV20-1	CSSNIREGRDTQYF
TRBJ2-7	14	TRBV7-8	CASSSSVEYYEQYF
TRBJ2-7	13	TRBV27	CASSLTPKGTQYF
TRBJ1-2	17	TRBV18	CASSPPLGVGANYGYTF
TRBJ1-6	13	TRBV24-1	CATSDRGRSPLHF
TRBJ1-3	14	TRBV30	CAWSYQTSGNTIYF
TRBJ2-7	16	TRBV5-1	CASSLNVAVPPPEQYF
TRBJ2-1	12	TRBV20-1	CSAHRGGDEQFF
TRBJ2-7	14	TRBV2	CASRTSGNTYEQYF
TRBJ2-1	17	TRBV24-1	CATSDRRPGLTTNEQFF
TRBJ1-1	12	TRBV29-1	CSVGDRGIEAFF
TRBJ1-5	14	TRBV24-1	CATSQGGSNQPQHF
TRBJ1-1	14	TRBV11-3	CASSLLAVGTEAFF
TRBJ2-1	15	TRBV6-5	CASSYSGDRGDEQFF
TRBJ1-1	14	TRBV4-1	CASSVHRANTEAFF
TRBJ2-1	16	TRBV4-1	CASSRADSGSYNEQFF
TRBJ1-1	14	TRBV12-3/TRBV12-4	CASSPTGLNTEAFF
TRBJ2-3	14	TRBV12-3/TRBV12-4	CASRRDSSTDTQYF
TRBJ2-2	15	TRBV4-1	CASSQRGQNTGELFF
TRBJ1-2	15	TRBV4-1	CASSQDRDMFLGYTF
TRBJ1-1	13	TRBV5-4	CASSSVREAEAFF
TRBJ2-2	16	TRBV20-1	CSAIKIGQPNTGELFF
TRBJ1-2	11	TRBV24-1	CATSDNYGYTF
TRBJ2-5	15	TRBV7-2	CASSFPSGGYARQYF
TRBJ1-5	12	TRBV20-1	CSARKDQQPQHF
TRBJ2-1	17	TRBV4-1	CASSQATGTGGSTGQFF
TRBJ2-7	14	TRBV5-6	CASSPGRRTTEQYF
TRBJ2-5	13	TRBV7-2	CASSSVVGETQYF
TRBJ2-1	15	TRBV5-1	CASSFDRGPYNEQFF
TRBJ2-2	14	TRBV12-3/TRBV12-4	CASTPGPPSGELFF
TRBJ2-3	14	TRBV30	CAWSRTSETDTQYF
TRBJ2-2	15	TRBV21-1	CASGSPGPNTGELFF
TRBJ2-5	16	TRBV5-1	CASSLPSGAMQETQYF
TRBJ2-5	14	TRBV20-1	CSARDGLRGATQYF
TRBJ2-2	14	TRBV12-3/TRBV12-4	CASSPGGNTGELFF
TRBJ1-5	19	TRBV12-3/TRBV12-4	CASSLPFRGLKNSNQPQHF
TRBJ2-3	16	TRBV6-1	CASRPRRERGTDTQYF
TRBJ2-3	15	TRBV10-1	CASSEVGGQGSTQYF
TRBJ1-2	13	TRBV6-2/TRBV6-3	CASSSSRSYGYTF
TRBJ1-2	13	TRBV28	CASSGQKRYGYTF
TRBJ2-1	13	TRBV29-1	CSVVGTTYNEQFF
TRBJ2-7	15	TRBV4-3	CASSQAGNSPYEQYF
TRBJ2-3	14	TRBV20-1	CSASSGATTDTQYF